These 10 T cell receptor beta chains were all obtained from the same sample, sequenced in a study of cytomegalovirus exposure and HLA in healthy donors. A multiplex PCR was run with 60 Vbeta primers and 13 Jbeta primers. Only in-frame clones appear in the TCRdb table, and some are missing; sequencing was by immunoSEQ multiplex PCR. The sample consists of 100,000 or so clones, around four fifths of them appearing once. The sequenced sample consisted of PBMCs. These receptor sequences come from a man aged 35 to 55 in good health and CMV-seronegative.

This rearrangement joins TRBV27 to TRBJ2-7; 8 bases map to TRBD2. Germline V lookup: CDR1 MNHEY, CDR2 SMNVEV (reference sequence). The CDR3 totals 15 residues. V was clipped by 1 base and J by 3 bases; unmatched bases: 5. This CDR3 reads CASSLYSGGFYEQYV. The CDR3 coding sequence is TGTGCCAGCAGTTTATACAGCGGGGGATTCTACGAGCAGTACGTC.

This chain's CDR3 is CASSLTDRDEKLFF. Here the CDR3 DNA reads TGTGCCAGCAGCTTAACGGACAGGGATGAAAAACTGTTTTTT. This chain links TRBV5-5 with TRBJ1-4; TRBD1 matches 8 bases. Trimming removed 2 bases from V and 6 bases from J; junction bases left unmatched: 3. From germline, CDR1 is SGHKS and CDR2 YYEKEE (reference sequence). The CDR3 spans 14 residues.

This chain uses TRBV9 with TRBJ1-1, with no clear D. CDR1 SGDLS and CDR2 YYNGEE come from the germline V gene. V was shortened by 4 bases and J by 3 bases, with 16 bases between the two germline ends. The length of the CDR3 is 15 residues. The CDR3 bases are TGTGCCAGCAGCCCCGGGTCAAACGGGGACACTGAAGCTTTCTTT. Encoded protein: CASSPGSNGDTEAFF.

CDR3 sequence (DNA): TGTGCTAGTGGTTTGGGACTTGGACTAGCGGGGGTATACAATGAGCAGTTCTTC. Translated: CASGLGLGLAGVYNEQFF. The chain joins TRBV12-5 to TRBJ2-1, with 13 bases fitting TRBD2. Germline lookup yields CDR1 LGHNT and CDR2 FRNRAP. Losses at the gene ends were 1 base for V and 4 bases for J; bases not matched to a gene: 7. The CDR3 runs to 18 residues.

The gene calls are TRBV5-4 and TRBJ2-5, with 12 bases matching TRBD2. Trimming at V came to 0 bases and at J to 4 bases, leaving 7 bases not matched to a gene. Germline-derived CDR1 and CDR2 are SGHNT and YYREEE (reference sequence). The CDR3 is 17 amino acids. The chain's CDR3 is CASSLGAGLAGAETQYF. The CDR3 region has the DNA TGTGCCAGCAGCTTGGGGGCGGGACTAGCGGGCGCAGAGACCCAGTACTTC.

This clone occurred a few times. The chain uses TRBV5-5 and TRBJ1-2, with 7 bases fitting TRBD1. Germline V CDR1 and CDR2: SGHKS, YYEKEE (reference sequence). The CDR3 spans 14 residues. Trimming removed 2 bases from V and 6 bases from J; junction bases left unmatched: 7. Here the CDR3 DNA reads TGTGCCAGCAGCTTCGACTCCGGGACAGATGGCTACACCTTC. This gives the protein CASSFDSGTDGYTF.

The chain joins TRBV2 to TRBJ1-2; no clear D. CDR3 length: 12 residues. Looked up from germline, CDR1 is SNHLY and CDR2 is FYNNEI. V shed 7 bases and J shed 4 bases, with 10 bases lying between them. The CDR3 bases are TGTGCCAGCAAGCAGGTCCGCTATGGCTACACCTTC. It codes for CASKQVRYGYTF.

V and J are TRBV7-2 and TRBJ2-7; TRBD2 agrees at 7 bases. CDR3 size: 15 residues. Germline loops: CDR1 SGHTA, CDR2 FQGNSA. The V and J ends lost 3 bases and 0 bases, in that order; junction bases with no gene match: 5. The CDR3 region is CASSFLGGSSYEQYF. The CDR3 region has the DNA TGTGCCAGCAGCTTTCTGGGCGGGAGCTCCTACGAGCAGTACTTC.

The genes are TRBV20-1 and TRBJ1-2; the D gene is possibly TRBD1 (6 bases). CDR3 size: 11 residues. Trimming took off 6 bases at V and 4 bases at J, with 9 bases between the two ends. CDR1 and CDR2 (germline): DFQATT, SNEGSKA (reference sequence). The chain's CDR3 is CSATTGYGYTF. The CDR3 coding sequence is TGCAGTGCCACGACAGGCTATGGCTACACCTTC.

The chain joins TRBV6-5 to TRBJ1-1; maybe TRBD1 (5 bases). Between the trimmed V and J ends, which lost 6 bases and 3 bases, there was a span of 11 bases. The CDR3 covers 13 residues. CDR1 MNHEY and CDR2 SVGAGI come from the germline V gene. CDR3 coding DNA: TGTGCCAGCAGGCGGGGGGGGGACACTGAAGCTTTCTTT. Protein sequence: CASRRGGDTEAFF.